This T cell receptor beta chain emerged from a study of T cells after yellow fever vaccination. General study findings and limits: FACS-sorted repertoires might harbor abundant contaminating clonotypes from the bulk population. The CD4 and CD8 compartments had a small share of their clonotypes in common. Clones that expanded after primary vaccination mostly reappeared after the booster (just under 98% CD4, approximately 87% CD8).

A note on this clonotype: As yet, its antigen is unknown. At one of its ends the junction is not consistent with the germline gene, which may arise from a read error.

As TCR cDNA was made by 5'RACE template switching, a universal primer site and UMIs were added. One entry per CDR3 protein, called by TCRdb with MiXCR from the 5' RACE reads. The data hold a few hundred thousand distinct CDR3 sequences, with approximately 4.2% observed a single time. There are 15 residues in the CDR3. Per germline, CDR1 SGHRS and CDR2 YFSETQ. The TCR comes from a man younger than 30 who received the YFV17D yellow fever vaccine. The rearrangement links TRBV5-1 to TRBJ2-3; 7 bases are a match to TRBD1. The source was PBMCs, collected 5 days after the yellow fever booster vaccination. As DNA, the CDR3 is TGCGCCAGCAGCACGGGACAGCTAAGCACAGATTCGCAGTATTTT. Translated: CASSTGQLSTDSQYF.